These 31 T cell receptor beta chains came from one sample sequenced in a study of blood T cell repertoires in COVID-19. TCRdb keeps only in-frame clones here, not all; method: immunoSEQ multiplex PCR. This sample carries approximately 400,000 clones, over 65% of them seen once, and the ten largest clones take more than 1%. The sequencing sample was made of peripheral blood. Receptors originate from a human donor with acute or convalescent COVID-19. The donor label of this sample is uncertain.

This rearrangement joins TRBV5-1 to TRBJ1-6; 7 bases line up with TRBD1. CDR3 length: 20 residues. The trim removed 0 bases at V and 0 bases at J, leaving 12 bases unmatched. CDR1 and CDR2 (germline): SGHRS, YFSETQ. DNA for the CDR3: TGCGCCAGCAGCTTGGTAGTAGGGGGCGGTTCGGGCTCCTATAATTCACCCCTCCACTTT. The encoded protein is CASSLVVGGGSGSYNSPLHF. The variable domain in full, with the rest retrieved from reference TRBV5-1 and TRBJ1-6, is KAGVTQTPRYLIKTRGQQVTLSCSPISGHRSVSWYQQTPGQGLQFLFEYFSETQRNKGNFPGRFSGRQFSNSRSEMNVSTLELGDSALYLCASSLVVGGGSGSYNSPLHFGNGTRLTVT.

The J gene is TRBJ2-7, the V gene TRBV7-9; weak D call: TRBD1 (5 bases). Looked up from germline, CDR1 is SEHNR and CDR2 is FQNEAQ (reference sequence). The CDR3 sequence is 14 residues long. Trimming took off 3 bases at V and 12 bases at J, with 21 bases between the two ends. The CDR3 nucleotides read TGTGCCAGCAGCTTTTTAACAGGCCCCTACGTGGGGTACTTC. It specifies CASSFLTGPYVGYF.

The chain has TRBV4-2 and TRBJ1-2; 10 nucleotides align to TRBD1. This CDR3 comprises 15 residues. Germline V CDR1 and CDR2: LGHNA, YNFKEQ. Trimming removed 1 base from V and 5 bases from J; junction bases left unmatched: 4. The CDR3 sequence: CASSQAGTGVYGYTF. In nucleotides, the CDR3 is TGTGCCAGCAGCCAAGCCGGGACAGGGGTGTATGGCTACACCTTC.

The chain recombines TRBV4-1 with TRBJ1-2, with TRBD1 matching 9 bases. CDR1 and CDR2 (germline): MGHRA, YSYEKL. This CDR3 has 17 amino acids. The J segment lost 1 base and the V segment lost 4 bases, leaving 10 bases of the junction unmatched. CDR3 DNA sequence: TGCGCCAGCAGCCGGCGGGACAGGGACCCACTTAACTATGGCTACACCTTC. Residues: CASSRRDRDPLNYGYTF.

This clone was seen a few times. The rearrangement uses TRBV2 and TRBJ1-2; perhaps TRBD1 as D (5 bases). CDR1 SNHLY and CDR2 FYNNEI come from the germline V gene. The CDR3 spans 14 residues. Deletions cut 8 bases from V and 8 bases from J, with 21 bases between. The CDR3 is CASGDGGRLEGYTF. CDR3 nucleotide sequence: TGTGCCAGCGGGGACGGGGGTCGGCTAGAGGGCTACACCTTC.

The chain links TRBV5-6 to TRBJ1-1, with TRBD1 matching 8 bases. Germline values: CDR1 SGHDT, CDR2 YYEEEE. The CDR3 sequence is 13 residues long. The V and J ends lost 1 base and 10 bases, in that order; junction bases with no gene match: 6. CDR3 loop: CASSLQQGGPAFF. In nucleotides, the CDR3 is TGTGCCAGCAGCTTGCAACAGGGGGGCCCAGCTTTCTTT.

The J gene is TRBJ2-7, the V gene TRBV27; TRBD1 matches 7 bases. Trimming took 4 bases from V and 4 from J; bases not matched to a gene: 7. The length of the CDR3 is 14 residues. From germline, CDR1 is MNHEY and CDR2 SMNVEV (reference sequence). The chain's CDR3 is CASSSTRQGYEQYF. CDR3 sequence (DNA): TGTGCCAGCAGTTCGACGCGACAGGGATACGAGCAGTACTTC.

The chain is built from TRBV7-2 and TRBJ1-2; D is perhaps TRBD1 (6 bases). The CDR3 totals 14 residues. Germline CDR1 is SGHTA and CDR2 is FQGNSA. The V end was cut by 5 bases, the J end by 5 bases, with 15 bases between. CDR3 nucleotide sequence: TGTGCCAGCAGCCCGAGGGGGTTACGGTATGGCTACACCTTC. The encoded protein is CASSPRGLRYGYTF.

This chain's CDR3 is CASRGGRGAFF. CDR3 DNA: TGTGCCAGCAGGGGGGGAAGGGGAGCTTTCTTT. The chain carries TRBV28 and TRBJ1-1, with D perhaps matching TRBD1 (5 bases). The V end lost 6 bases, the J end lost 10 bases, and 12 bases lay between the germline ends. CDR3 size: 11 residues. Germline lookup yields CDR1 MDHEN and CDR2 SYDVKM.

The chain recombines TRBV19 with TRBJ2-3; TRBD2 agrees at 11 bases. The germline V gene encodes CDR1 LNHDA and CDR2 SQIVND (reference sequence). V lost 0 bases, J lost 2 bases, and 7 bases stayed unmatched. CDR3 length equals 18 residues. For the CDR3, the DNA is TGTGCCAGTAGTATAGAAGACTGGACTAGCGGGCTCACAGATACGCAGTATTTT. Its translation: CASSIEDWTSGLTDTQYF.

This clone was observed a single time. The chain joins TRBV7-9 to TRBJ2-7, with TRBD1 matching over 11 bases. This CDR3 region has 13 residues. After removal of 7 bases from V and 5 bases from J, the junction contained 4 bases not matched to a gene. Per germline, CDR1 SEHNR and CDR2 FQNEAQ (reference sequence). The CDR3 DNA follows: TGTGCCAGCAACCCGGGACAGGGGGACGAGCAGTACTTC. It codes for CASNPGQGDEQYF.

This clone was recorded a few times. This chain uses TRBV30 with TRBJ1-2; D possibly corresponds to TRBD1 (6 bases). The ends were cut back, 4 bases at V and 6 bases at J, with 15 bases in the middle. This CDR3 comprises 13 residues. Germline CDR1 reads GTSNPN; CDR2 reads SVGIG (reference sequence). The CDR3 spells CAWNRGRENGYTF. Here the CDR3 DNA reads TGTGCCTGGAACCGGGGGCGGGAGAATGGCTACACCTTC.

The chain employs TRBV3-1 (or the pseudogene TRBV3-2) and TRBJ2-7; a possible D gene is TRBD1 (6 bases). Germline V CDR1 and CDR2: LGHDT, YNNKEL (reference sequence). Trimming took 8 bases from V and 10 from J, leaving 15 bases between them. CDR3 length equals 11 residues. CDR3 protein: CASSGTTFQYF. CDR3 DNA: TGTGCCAGCTCCGGGACAACCTTTCAGTACTTC.

The rearrangement joins TRBV18 to TRBJ2-7; maybe TRBD1 (6 bases). V lost 4 bases, J lost 4 bases, and 8 bases lay in between. Germline V CDR1 and CDR2: KGHSH, LQKENI. The CDR3 contains 12 residues. The CDR3 region has the DNA TGTGCCAGCTCACGGACAGTATACGAGCAGTACTTC. This translates into CASSRTVYEQYF.

The chain is built from TRBV24-1 and TRBJ2-5; D call uncertain. The length of the CDR3 is 14 residues. Germline V gives CDR1 KGHDR, CDR2 SFDVKD. Trimming took 4 bases from V and 7 from J, leaving 15 bases between them. The CDR3 sequence is CATSDHDNLWTQYF. The CDR3 coding sequence is TGTGCCACCAGTGACCATGACAACCTTTGGACCCAGTACTTC.

The rearrangement uses TRBV11-2 and TRBJ1-6, with a tentative D call TRBD1 (6 bases). Trimming stripped 0 bases from V and 6 bases from J, with 6 bases between. Germline V gene sequence: CDR1 SGHAT, CDR2 FQNNGV. The CDR3 totals 14 residues. CDR3 region: CASSLDRGNSPLHF. The CDR3, as DNA: TGTGCCAGCAGCTTAGACAGGGGTAATTCACCCCTCCACTTT.

This chain joins TRBV5-6 and TRBJ2-5; maybe TRBD1 (6 bases). The V gene lost 3 bases and the J gene lost 5 bases, with 11 bases spanning the gap. This CDR3 has 13 residues. CDR1 SGHDT and CDR2 YYEEEE come from the germline V gene. The CDR3 protein is CASSYGTYETQYF. Written as DNA, the CDR3 is TGTGCCAGCAGCTACGGGACATATGAGACCCAGTACTTC.

The chain employs TRBV6-1 and TRBJ1-2, with D perhaps TRBD1 (6 bases). CDR3 length: 14 residues. Per germline, CDR1 MNHNS and CDR2 SASEGT. V was trimmed by 0 bases and J by 8 bases, leaving 13 bases between them. CDR3: CASSEAVRGGGYTF. The CDR3 DNA follows: TGTGCCAGCAGTGAAGCCGTCAGGGGTGGCGGCTACACCTTC.

The chain combines TRBV5-1 with TRBJ2-3, with D possibly matching TRBD1 (5 bases). The CDR3 consists of 14 residues. In germline, CDR1 is SGHRS, CDR2 YFSETQ. With 4 bases removed from V and 6 bases from J, the gap between germline ends came to 15 bases. The CDR3 loop reads CASSPGHKDDTQYF. CDR3 nucleotides: TGCGCCAGCAGCCCAGGACACAAAGACGATACGCAGTATTTT.

This clone was seen more than once but under ten times. V and J are TRBV6-5 and TRBJ1-3; D is unresolved. Germline CDR1 reads MNHEY; CDR2 reads SVGAGI. The CDR3 extends over 15 amino acids. The V end lost 6 bases, the J end lost 0 bases, and 12 bases lay between the germline ends. The CDR3 DNA reads as TGTGCCAGCAGAGCCGCAGGCGCCTCTGGAAACACCATATATTTT. Translating it yields CASRAAGASGNTIYF.

The CDR3 here is CASRDTSGGAGQTQYF. The CDR3 DNA follows: TGTGCCAGCAGGGACACGAGCGGGGGGGCGGGTCAGACCCAGTACTTC. This chain uses TRBV5-4 with TRBJ2-5; TRBD2 matches at 10 bases. CDR1 and CDR2 (germline): SGHNT, YYREEE (reference sequence). With V trimmed by 5 bases and J by 6 bases, 13 bases remained unmatched. The CDR3 extends over 16 amino acids.

The DNA for the CDR3 is TGTGCCAGCAGCCCCAGGACGATGGTAGCGGGGGCCACCTACGAGCAGTACTTC. Protein sequence: CASSPRTMVAGATYEQYF. The rearrangement joins TRBV11-2 to TRBJ2-7, with 9 bases aligning to TRBD2. Germline values: CDR1 SGHAT, CDR2 FQNNGV. CDR3 length: 18 amino acids. V lost 5 bases to trimming and J lost 2 bases; unmatched junction nucleotides: 16.

This chain uses TRBV27 with TRBJ1-2, with unresolved D. The length of the CDR3 is 15 residues. The germline CDR1 and CDR2 sequences are MNHEY and SMNVEV (reference sequence). The V gene lost 6 bases and the J gene lost 5 bases, with 19 bases spanning the gap. The DNA of the CDR3 is TGTGCCAGCAGACCCACCCAGGTTATTGAGTATGGCTACACCTTC. Protein sequence: CASRPTQVIEYGYTF.

As for this clone: Additional DNA sequences in this sample encode the identical CDR3. The CDR3 protein is CASSFNSNQPQHF. CDR3 sequence (DNA): TGTGCCAGCAGTTTTAATAGCAATCAGCCCCAGCATTTT. The rearrangement links TRBV12-3 or TRBV12-4 to TRBJ1-5; D gene unclear. Trimming took off 3 bases at V and 0 bases at J, with 3 bases between the two ends. The CDR3 runs 13 residues.

This chain joins TRBV4-1 and TRBJ2-5; maybe TRBD2 (5 bases). The CDR3 is 15 residues long. Germline V gene sequence: CDR1 MGHRA, CDR2 YSYEKL. Trimming cost V 0 bases and J 5 bases, with 13 bases left between them. Here the CDR3 reads CASSQDYTLAETQYF. The DNA for the CDR3 is TGCGCCAGCAGCCAAGATTATACTTTAGCGGAGACCCAGTACTTC.

This chain uses TRBV6-6 with TRBJ1-5, with 8 bases that match TRBD1. The CDR3 is 14 amino acids. The V and J ends lost 7 bases and 2 bases, in that order; junction bases with no gene match: 4. Germline CDR1 is MNHNY and CDR2 is SVGAGI (reference sequence). The CDR3: CASIGTGGNQPQHF. Here the CDR3 DNA reads TGTGCCAGCATCGGGACAGGTGGCAATCAGCCCCAGCATTTT.

The gene calls are TRBV6-6 and TRBJ2-1; 8 positions match TRBD2. CDR1 is MNHNY and CDR2 is SVGAGI in the germline V gene (reference sequence). The CDR3 extends over 13 amino acids. V was pared by 7 bases and J by 15 bases, with 14 bases of the junction left unmatched. In DNA form, the CDR3 reads TGTGCCAGCACTCTCACACGGGAGGGCCTTCCGTTCTTC. Its translation: CASTLTREGLPFF.

The rearrangement joins TRBV5-1 to TRBJ2-6; D might be TRBD1 (5 bases). The V gene's germline CDR1 is SGHRS and CDR2 YFSETQ. The CDR3 extends over 17 amino acids. V dropped 0 bases and J dropped 2 bases, with 12 bases sitting between them. The CDR3 bases are TGCGCCAGCAGCTTGGCCCAGGGTACCCCTGGGGCCAACGTCCTGACTTTC. Protein product: CASSLAQGTPGANVLTF.

The J gene is TRBJ1-2, the V gene TRBV28; D is undetermined. The germline V gene encodes CDR1 MDHEN and CDR2 SYDVKM. The CDR3 is 14 residues long. Trimming stripped 3 bases from V and 3 bases from J, with 11 bases between. Here the CDR3 reads CASSFKLLYYGYTF. For the CDR3, the DNA is TGTGCCAGCAGTTTCAAGTTACTTTACTATGGCTACACCTTC.

Points on this clone: Other DNA sequences of this sample code for an identical CDR3. This chain connects TRBV7-8 to TRBJ1-5; D not certain. V was shortened by 3 bases and J by 2 bases, with 5 bases between the two germline ends. Germline V gene data show CDR1 as SGHVS and CDR2 as FQNEAQ. The CDR3 loop spans 13 amino acids. The CDR3 reads CASSFQGNQPQHF. The DNA for the CDR3 is TGTGCCAGCAGCTTTCAGGGCAATCAGCCCCAGCATTTT.

The chain combines TRBV18 with TRBJ1-3, with D possibly being TRBD1 (5 bases). CDR3 length: 14 residues. The V and J ends lost 4 bases and 4 bases respectively, with 11 bases between them. The V gene's germline CDR1 is KGHSH and CDR2 LQKENI. CDR3 in DNA: TGTGCCAGCTCACTTCGGGACTTAGGAAACACCATATATTTT. It codes for CASSLRDLGNTIYF.